This TCR beta chain was observed in a study of cytomegalovirus exposure and HLA in healthy donors. General study results and limits: In vitro, three CMV-associated chains proved specific for CMV antigens.

Primers: 60 Vbeta forward and 13 Jbeta reverse. Using immunoSEQ multiplex PCR, the repertoire was profiled, and TCRdb retains in-frame clones only, with some absent. The sample gives roughly 240,000 clones, approximately 85% of which show up once; 0.2% to 0.25% is in the top ten. Comment on this clone: Its antigen remains unknown.

The sample comprised PBMCs. This TCR came from a girl aged 2 to 9 in good health and CMV-seronegative.

CDR3 sequence reads: CASSAPGIRGTEAFF. The DNA for the CDR3 is TGTGCCAGCAGTGCTCCAGGGATTCGCGGCACTGAAGCTTTCTTT. The V call is TRBV2, the J call TRBJ1-1, with D perhaps matching TRBD1 (5 bases). In germline, CDR1 is SNHLY, CDR2 FYNNEI. The length of the CDR3 is 15 residues. Trimming removed 4 bases from V and 4 bases from J, with 16 bases in between.